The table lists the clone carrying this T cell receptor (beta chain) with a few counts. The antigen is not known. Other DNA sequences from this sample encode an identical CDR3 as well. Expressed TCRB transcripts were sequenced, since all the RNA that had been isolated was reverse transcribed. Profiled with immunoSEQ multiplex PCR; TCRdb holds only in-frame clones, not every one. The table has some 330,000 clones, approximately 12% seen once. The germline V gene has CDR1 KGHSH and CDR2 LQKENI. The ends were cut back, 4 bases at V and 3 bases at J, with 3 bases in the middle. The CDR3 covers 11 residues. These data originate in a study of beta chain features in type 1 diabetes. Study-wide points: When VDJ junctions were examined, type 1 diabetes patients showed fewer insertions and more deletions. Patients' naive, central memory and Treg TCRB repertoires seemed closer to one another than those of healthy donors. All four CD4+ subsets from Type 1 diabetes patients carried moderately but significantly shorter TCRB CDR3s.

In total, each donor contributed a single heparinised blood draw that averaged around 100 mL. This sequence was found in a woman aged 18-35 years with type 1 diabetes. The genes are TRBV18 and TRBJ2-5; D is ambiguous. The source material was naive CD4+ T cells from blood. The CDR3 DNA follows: TGTGCCAGCTCACGCGAAGAGACCCAGTACTTC. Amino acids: CASSREETQYF.